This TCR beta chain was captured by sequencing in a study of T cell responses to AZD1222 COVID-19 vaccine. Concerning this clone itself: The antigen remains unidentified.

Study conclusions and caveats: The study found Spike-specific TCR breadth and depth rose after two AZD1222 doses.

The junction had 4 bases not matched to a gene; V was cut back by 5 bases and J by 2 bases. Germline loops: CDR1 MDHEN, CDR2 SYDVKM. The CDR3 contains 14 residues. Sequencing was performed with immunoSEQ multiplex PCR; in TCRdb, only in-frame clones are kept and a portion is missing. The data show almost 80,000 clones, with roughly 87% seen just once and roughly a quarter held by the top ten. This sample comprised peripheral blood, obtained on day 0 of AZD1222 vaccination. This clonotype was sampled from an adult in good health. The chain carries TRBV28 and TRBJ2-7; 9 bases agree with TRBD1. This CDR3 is CASSRTGGAYEQYF. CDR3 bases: TGTGCCAGCAGTCGAACAGGGGGCGCCTACGAGCAGTACTTC.